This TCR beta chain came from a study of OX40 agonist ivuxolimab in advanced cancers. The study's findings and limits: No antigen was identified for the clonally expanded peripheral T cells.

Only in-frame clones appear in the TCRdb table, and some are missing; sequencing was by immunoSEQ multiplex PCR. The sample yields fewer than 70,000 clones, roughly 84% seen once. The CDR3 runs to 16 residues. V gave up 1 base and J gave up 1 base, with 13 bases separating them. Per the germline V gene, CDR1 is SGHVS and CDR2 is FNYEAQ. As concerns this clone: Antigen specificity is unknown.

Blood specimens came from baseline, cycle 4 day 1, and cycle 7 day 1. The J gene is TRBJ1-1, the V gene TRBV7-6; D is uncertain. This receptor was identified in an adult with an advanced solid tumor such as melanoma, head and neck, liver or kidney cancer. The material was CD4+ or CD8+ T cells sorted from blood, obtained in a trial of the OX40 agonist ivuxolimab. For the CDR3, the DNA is TGTGCCAGCAGCTTAGTGGTGGGTTTGGGGAACACTGAAGCTTTCTTT. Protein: CASSLVVGLGNTEAFF. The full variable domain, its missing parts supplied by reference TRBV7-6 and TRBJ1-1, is GAGVSQSPRYKVTKRGQDVALRCDPISGHVSLYWYRQALGQGPEFLTYFNYEAQQDKSGLPNDRFSAERPEGSISTLTIQRTEQRDSAMYRCASSLVVGLGNTEAFFGQGTRLTVV.